One sample yielded the 28 T cell receptor beta chains listed below, sequenced in a study of T cell changes during pregnancy in multiple sclerosis. Sequencing was performed with immunoSEQ multiplex PCR; in TCRdb, only in-frame clones are kept and a portion is missing. This repertoire shows about 120,000 clones, roughly nine tenths found once; its top ten account for about 1.5%. This specimen was peripheral blood, taken in the third trimester of pregnancy. The receptor source for this set is a female donor with multiple sclerosis, enrolled in a pregnancy study.

J is TRBJ1-2 and V is TRBV18; D is uncertain. This CDR3 spans 12 amino acids. Trimming left V 5 bases short and J 7 bases short, with 11 bases between. The germline CDR1 and CDR2 sequences are KGHSH and LQKENI. The CDR3 spells CASSRGNGGYTF. The CDR3 DNA sequence: TGTGCCAGCTCAAGAGGGAACGGTGGCTACACCTTC.

The chain carries TRBV5-5 and TRBJ2-5; tentative D call: TRBD1 (5 bases). Trimming pared 0 bases from V and 5 bases from J, leaving 8 bases between. The germline gives CDR1 SGHKS, CDR2 YYEKEE (reference sequence). The CDR3 contains 13 residues. The CDR3 region is CASSLGWGETQYF. CDR3 DNA: TGTGCCAGCAGCTTGGGTTGGGGCGAGACCCAGTACTTC.

The genes are TRBV13 and TRBJ1-1, with D unresolved. Trimming removed 1 base from V and 0 bases from J, with 6 bases in between. The CDR3 is made up of 14 amino acids. CDR1 PRHDT and CDR2 FYEKMQ come from the germline V gene (reference sequence). The CDR3 region is CASSLDIMNTEAFF. CDR3 DNA sequence: TGTGCCAGCAGCTTAGACATCATGAACACTGAAGCTTTCTTT.

The rearrangement links TRBV5-4 to TRBJ1-3; D is undetermined. Trimming shortened V by 3 bases and J by 1 base, and 14 bases separated the two germline ends. The germline V gene has CDR1 SGHNT and CDR2 YYREEE (reference sequence). This CDR3 is 16 amino acids long. CDR3 region: CASSSPGSRSGNTIYF. The CDR3 nucleotides read TGTGCCAGCAGCTCCCCGGGGTCGCGGTCTGGAAACACCATATATTTT.

This chain joins TRBV6-1 and TRBJ2-4, with TRBD2 identical over 12 bases. The V gene's germline CDR1 is MNHNS and CDR2 SASEGT. This CDR3 spans 18 amino acids. V dropped 2 bases and J dropped 2; count of bases not matched to a gene: 7. Here the CDR3 reads CASSELRLAGGTKNIQYF. CDR3 coding DNA: TGTGCCAGCAGTGAACTACGGCTAGCGGGAGGGACCAAAAACATTCAGTACTTC.

V and J are TRBV6-6 and TRBJ2-5; maybe TRBD2 (6 bases). The CDR3 contains 14 residues. The germline V and J ends were trimmed by 2 bases and 4 bases, with 11 bases remaining between them. From germline, CDR1 is MNHNY and CDR2 SVGAGI (reference sequence). CDR3 loop: CASSYVPGVETQYF. For the CDR3, the DNA is TGTGCCAGCAGTTACGTCCCGGGAGTAGAGACCCAGTACTTC.

The V call is TRBV28, the J call TRBJ1-1; 9 nucleotides match TRBD1. Germline values: CDR1 MDHEN, CDR2 SYDVKM. Trimming removed 3 bases from V and 0 bases from J; junction bases left unmatched: 5. This CDR3 has 16 amino acids. The CDR3 bases are TGTGCCAGCAGTTTCGGGACAGGGCCCTTGAACACTGAAGCTTTCTTT. This gives the protein CASSFGTGPLNTEAFF.

This chain joins TRBV5-1 and TRBJ2-3; 15 bases agree with TRBD2. Germline CDR1 SGHRS, CDR2 YFSETQ. V dropped 4 bases and J dropped 5; count of bases not matched to a gene: 5. This CDR3 has 16 amino acids. CDR3 loop: CASSRTSGGAVDTQYF. The CDR3 coding sequence is TGCGCCAGCAGCAGGACTAGCGGGGGGGCGGTAGATACGCAGTATTTT. The full variable domain, in which reference TRBV5-1 and TRBJ2-3 provide the parts outside the CDR3, is KAGVTQTPRYLIKTRGQQVTLSCSPISGHRSVSWYQQTPGQGLQFLFEYFSETQRNKGNFPGRFSGRQFSNSRSEMNVSTLELGDSALYLCASSRTSGGAVDTQYFGPGTRLTVL.

The chain combines TRBV11-2 with TRBJ2-3; the D gene is possibly TRBD2 (5 bases). Trimming cost V 0 bases and J 0 bases, with 13 bases left between them. There are 17 residues in the CDR3. Germline loops: CDR1 SGHAT, CDR2 FQNNGV. CDR3 protein: CASSLDWDEGSTDTQYF. CDR3 nucleotide sequence: TGTGCCAGCAGCTTAGATTGGGATGAGGGTAGCACAGATACGCAGTATTTT.

This chain links TRBV2 with TRBJ1-5, with D possibly matching TRBD1 (5 bases). Germline values: CDR1 SNHLY, CDR2 FYNNEI. CDR3 length: 15 residues. V was shortened by 5 bases and J by 4 bases, with 15 bases between the two germline ends. In DNA form, the CDR3 reads TGTGCCAGCAGTCCCATGGGGGGAGGGAATCAGCCCCAGCATTTT. Its translation is CASSPMGGGNQPQHF.

This clone has at least ten counts. Distinct nucleotide sequences in the sample also encode this CDR3. The J gene is TRBJ2-5, the V gene TRBV9; D may be TRBD2 (7 bases). The CDR3 has 15 residues. V shed 0 bases and J shed 5 bases, with 14 bases lying between them. The germline V gene has CDR1 SGDLS and CDR2 YYNGEE. This CDR3 reads CASSVGRGQRETQYF. The DNA of the CDR3 is TGTGCCAGCAGCGTAGGGCGGGGGCAGAGGGAGACCCAGTACTTC.

Comments on this clone: The sample carries other DNA sequences with the same CDR3. V gene TRBV5-4 combines with J gene TRBJ1-4, with TRBD1 matching 7 bases. CDR1 is SGHNT, CDR2 YYREEE, per germline (reference sequence). The CDR3 covers 14 residues. After removal of 0 bases from V and 7 bases from J, the junction contained 3 bases not matched to a gene. In nucleotides, the CDR3 is TGTGCCAGCAGCTTGGGACAGGGAGGTGAAAAACTGTTTTTT. Translating gives CASSLGQGGEKLFF.

The CDR3 region has the DNA TGTGCCAGCAGCTTAGCCGGGACTAGCGACAATGAGCAGTTCTTC. Its translation is CASSLAGTSDNEQFF. The chain links TRBV7-7 to TRBJ2-1; 10 bases fit TRBD2. Germline loops: CDR1 SSHAT, CDR2 FNYEAQ (reference sequence). Trimming took 0 bases from V and 5 from J; bases not matched to a gene: 1. The CDR3 extends over 15 amino acids.

This chain connects TRBV27 to TRBJ2-3, with D maybe TRBD2 (6 bases). The CDR3 totals 13 residues. Between the trimmed V and J ends, which lost 6 bases and 6 bases, there was a span of 13 bases. Germline-derived CDR1 and CDR2 are MNHEY and SMNVEV (reference sequence). The CDR3 is CASSRGSVDTQYF. The DNA for the CDR3 is TGTGCCAGCAGCCGGGGGTCCGTTGATACGCAGTATTTT.

A single count supports this clone. This chain joins TRBV29-1 and TRBJ1-2; D remains ambiguous. The CDR3 length is 10 residues. The V end was cut by 5 bases, the J end by 12 bases, with 13 bases between. Germline V gene data show CDR1 as SQVTM and CDR2 as ANQGSEA. CDR3 bases: TGCAGCGTTACGGAGGGAAGCGACACCTTC. This codes for CSVTEGSDTF.

The rearrangement joins TRBV19 to TRBJ1-5, with 7 bases that match TRBD1. This CDR3 spans 16 amino acids. V lost 8 bases, J lost 4 bases, and 14 bases stayed unmatched. The germline V gene has CDR1 LNHDA and CDR2 SQIVND (reference sequence). The CDR3 sequence: CASSHNTGVGNQPQHF. In DNA form, the CDR3 reads TGTGCCAGTTCCCACAATACAGGGGTGGGAAATCAGCCCCAGCATTTT.

This clone was counted a few times. This rearrangement joins TRBV6-1 to TRBJ1-1; D gene ambiguous. Trimming pared 8 bases from V and 1 base from J, leaving 14 bases between. Germline V lookup: CDR1 MNHNS, CDR2 SASEGT. CDR3 length: 14 amino acids. The CDR3 sequence: CASVYSRWNTEAFF. The CDR3 DNA is TGTGCCAGCGTGTACAGCCGATGGAACACTGAAGCTTTCTTT.

The genes are TRBV5-1 and TRBJ1-1; D is perhaps TRBD1 (5 bases). The CDR3 has 17 residues. Per germline, CDR1 SGHRS and CDR2 YFSETQ. Trimming stripped 7 bases from V and 4 bases from J, with 26 bases between. In DNA form, the CDR3 reads TGCGCCAGCTCCCCAGGGATAAAGCCCCATGGTGGCACTGAAGCTTTCTTT. It specifies CASSPGIKPHGGTEAFF.

This chain uses TRBV5-1 with TRBJ1-4; D uncertain. V was trimmed by 0 bases and J by 8 bases, leaving 11 bases between them. Per germline, CDR1 SGHRS and CDR2 YFSETQ. This CDR3 region has 14 residues. CDR3 protein: CASSLVSGLEKLFF. The CDR3 DNA reads as TGCGCCAGCAGCTTGGTGTCGGGTTTGGAAAAACTGTTTTTT.

The chain combines TRBV2 with TRBJ2-1; perhaps TRBD2 as D (6 bases). CDR1 is SNHLY, CDR2 FYNNEI, per germline. The CDR3 totals 12 residues. With 6 bases removed from V and 8 bases from J, the gap between germline ends came to 11 bases. The CDR3 region is CASSLTSHEQFF. In DNA, the CDR3 is TGTGCCAGCAGCCTGACTAGTCATGAGCAGTTCTTC.

J is TRBJ2-3 and V is TRBV7-7; D call uncertain. V shed 5 bases and J shed 1 base, with 7 bases lying between them. The V gene's germline CDR1 is SSHAT and CDR2 FNYEAQ (reference sequence). The CDR3 covers 13 residues. The CDR3 loop is CASSQERTDTQYF. The CDR3 nucleotides read TGTGCCAGCAGCCAAGAGCGCACAGATACGCAGTATTTT.

The chain uses TRBV29-1 and TRBJ1-4; 10 nucleotides agree with TRBD1. The CDR3 has 14 amino acids. Germline CDR1 reads SQVTM; CDR2 reads ANQGSEA. V gave up 6 bases and J gave up 4 bases; unmatched junction bases: 5. CDR3 sequence reads: CSVADRGLNEKLFF. CDR3 in DNA: TGCAGCGTGGCCGACAGGGGGCTTAATGAAAAACTGTTTTTT. The complete variable domain, with remaining parts taken from reference TRBV29-1 and TRBJ1-4, reads SAVISQKPSRDICQRGTSLTIQCQVDSQVTMMFWYRQQPGQSLTLIATANQGSEATYESGFVIDKFPISRPNLTFSTLTVSNMSPEDSSIYLCSVADRGLNEKLFFGSGTQLSVL.

CDR3 sequence: CASSVALAGGETQYF. The CDR3 coding sequence is TGTGCCAGCAGCGTTGCCCTAGCGGGAGGAGAGACCCAGTACTTC. The gene calls are TRBV9 and TRBJ2-5, with 11 nucleotides matching TRBD2. V lost 2 bases to trimming and J lost 4 bases; unmatched junction nucleotides: 4. Germline V gene lookup returns CDR1 SGDLS and CDR2 YYNGEE. This CDR3 comprises 15 residues.

This chain links TRBV5-1 with TRBJ1-1; D gene uncertain. This CDR3 has 13 amino acids. V was pared by 4 bases and J by 4 bases, with 11 bases between. Per the germline V gene, CDR1 is SGHRS and CDR2 is YFSETQ. CDR3 DNA sequence: TGCGCCAGCAGCCCGCGGGGTGGCACTGAAGCTTTCTTT. Translating it yields CASSPRGGTEAFF.

The chain is built from TRBV30 and TRBJ2-7; 10 bases fit TRBD2. Germline V CDR1 and CDR2: GTSNPN, SVGIG (reference sequence). The CDR3 is 17 residues long. Germline trimming cut 3 bases from V and 0 bases from J; bases unmatched to any gene: 11. This CDR3 is CAWSRGSGGASSYEQYF. In DNA form, the CDR3 reads TGTGCCTGGAGCCGGGGGAGCGGGGGGGCCAGCTCCTACGAGCAGTACTTC.

V and J are TRBV30 and TRBJ2-5, with 7 bases matching TRBD1. Germline V gene data show CDR1 as GTSNPN and CDR2 as SVGIG (reference sequence). The CDR3 sequence is 16 residues long. V lost 0 bases to trimming and J lost 5 bases; unmatched junction nucleotides: 12. CDR3 amino acids: CAWSVQGWPLGETQYF. The CDR3 DNA reads TGTGCCTGGAGTGTACAGGGGTGGCCCCTTGGGGAGACCCAGTACTTC.

This clone turned up a few times. The chain couples TRBV29-1 to TRBJ1-1; unclear D gene. The CDR3 consists of 11 residues. Between the trimmed V and J ends, which lost 4 bases and 9 bases, there was a span of 12 bases. The V gene's germline CDR1 is SQVTM and CDR2 ANQGSEA. CDR3 amino acids: CSVVPTRKAFF. CDR3 DNA sequence: TGCAGCGTTGTGCCGACAAGGAAAGCTTTCTTT.

The chain links TRBV5-1 to TRBJ1-4; no reliable D call. Germline CDR1 SGHRS, CDR2 YFSETQ. V gave up 0 bases and J gave up 10 bases, with 19 bases separating them. The CDR3 length is 16 residues. This chain's CDR3 is CASSLAIGGPRGKLFF. DNA of the CDR3: TGCGCCAGCAGCTTGGCAATTGGAGGGCCCAGAGGAAAACTGTTTTTT.